This T cell receptor (beta chain) was sequenced during a study of T cells in Graves' hyperthyroidism and ophthalmopathy. Each patient was aged 18 to 65 and had newly diagnosed hyperthyroidism of under 2 months' duration. Exclusions: uncontrolled infection, other autoimmune disease, pregnancy, lactation. The CDR3 spans 16 residues. Germline V gene sequence: CDR1 DFQATT, CDR2 SNEGSKA (reference sequence). V shed 1 base, J shed 2 bases, and the junction held 7 bases outside the gene matches. Study outcomes and limitations: A model built on 13 V-J features separated ophthalmopathy from stable hyperthyroidism.

At least ten counts were recorded for this clonotype. Its antigen remains unidentified. RNA transcripts gave rise to amplified TCR beta CDR3 regions. The HTBI primer set served for first-round RT-PCR of the TCR CDR3. TCRdb re-called the multiplex PCR reads with MiXCR, one entry per CDR3 protein. The sample has over 500,000 distinct CDR3 sequences, 12% to 15% seen once. Material for sequencing was blood. The chain carries TRBV20-1 and TRBJ2-3, with 9 nucleotides matching TRBD2. The origin of this receptor is a woman aged 40 to 50 with Graves' hyperthyroidism. CDR3 amino acids: CSARAWSGRHTDTQYF. DNA for the CDR3: TGCAGTGCTAGAGCTTGGAGCGGGAGGCACACAGATACGCAGTATTTT.